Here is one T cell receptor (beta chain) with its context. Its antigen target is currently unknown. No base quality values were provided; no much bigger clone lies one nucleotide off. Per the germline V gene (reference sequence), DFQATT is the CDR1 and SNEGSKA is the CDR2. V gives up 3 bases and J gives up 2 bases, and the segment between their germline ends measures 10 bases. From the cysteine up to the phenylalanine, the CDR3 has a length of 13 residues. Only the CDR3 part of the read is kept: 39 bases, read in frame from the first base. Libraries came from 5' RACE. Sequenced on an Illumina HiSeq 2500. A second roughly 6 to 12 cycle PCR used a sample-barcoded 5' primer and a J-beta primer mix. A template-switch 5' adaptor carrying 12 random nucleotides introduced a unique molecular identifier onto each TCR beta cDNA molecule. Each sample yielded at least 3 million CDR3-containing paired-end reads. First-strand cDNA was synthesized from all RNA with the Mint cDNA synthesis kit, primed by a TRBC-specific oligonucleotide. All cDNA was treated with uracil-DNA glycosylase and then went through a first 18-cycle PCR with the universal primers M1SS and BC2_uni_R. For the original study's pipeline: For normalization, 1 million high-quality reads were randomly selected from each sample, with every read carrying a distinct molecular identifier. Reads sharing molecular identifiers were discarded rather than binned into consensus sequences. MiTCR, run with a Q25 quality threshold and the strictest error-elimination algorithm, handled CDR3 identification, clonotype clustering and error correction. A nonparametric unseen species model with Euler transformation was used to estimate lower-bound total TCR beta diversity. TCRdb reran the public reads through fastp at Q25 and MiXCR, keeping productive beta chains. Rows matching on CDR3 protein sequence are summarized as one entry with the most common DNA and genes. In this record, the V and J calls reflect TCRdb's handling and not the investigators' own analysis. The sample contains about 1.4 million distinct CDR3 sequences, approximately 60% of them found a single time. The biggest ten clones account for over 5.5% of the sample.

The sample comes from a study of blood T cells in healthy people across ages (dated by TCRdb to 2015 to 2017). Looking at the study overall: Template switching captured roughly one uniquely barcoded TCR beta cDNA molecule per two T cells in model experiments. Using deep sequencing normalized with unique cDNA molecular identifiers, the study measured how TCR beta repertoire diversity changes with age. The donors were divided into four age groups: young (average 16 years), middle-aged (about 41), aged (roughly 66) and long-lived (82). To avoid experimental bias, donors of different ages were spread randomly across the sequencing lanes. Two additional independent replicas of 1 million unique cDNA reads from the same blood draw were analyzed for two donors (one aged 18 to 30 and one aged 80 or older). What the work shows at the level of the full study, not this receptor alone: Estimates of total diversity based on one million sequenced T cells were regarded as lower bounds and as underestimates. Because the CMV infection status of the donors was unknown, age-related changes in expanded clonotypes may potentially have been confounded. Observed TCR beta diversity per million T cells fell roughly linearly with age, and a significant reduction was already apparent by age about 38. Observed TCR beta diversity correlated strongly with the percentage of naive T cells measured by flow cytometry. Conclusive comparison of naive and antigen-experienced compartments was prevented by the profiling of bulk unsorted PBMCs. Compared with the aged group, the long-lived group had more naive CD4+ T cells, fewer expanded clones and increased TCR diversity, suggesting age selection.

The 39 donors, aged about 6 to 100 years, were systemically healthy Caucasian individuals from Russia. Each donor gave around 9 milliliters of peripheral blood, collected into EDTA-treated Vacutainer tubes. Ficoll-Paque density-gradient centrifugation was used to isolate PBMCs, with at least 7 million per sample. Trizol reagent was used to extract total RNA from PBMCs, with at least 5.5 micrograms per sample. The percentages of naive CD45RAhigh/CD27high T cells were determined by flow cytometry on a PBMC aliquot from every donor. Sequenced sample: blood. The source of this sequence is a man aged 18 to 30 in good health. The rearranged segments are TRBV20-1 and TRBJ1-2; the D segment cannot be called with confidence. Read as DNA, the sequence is TGCAGTGCTAGCTCGAGAGAGAACTATGGCTACACCTTC. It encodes CSASSRENYGYTF.